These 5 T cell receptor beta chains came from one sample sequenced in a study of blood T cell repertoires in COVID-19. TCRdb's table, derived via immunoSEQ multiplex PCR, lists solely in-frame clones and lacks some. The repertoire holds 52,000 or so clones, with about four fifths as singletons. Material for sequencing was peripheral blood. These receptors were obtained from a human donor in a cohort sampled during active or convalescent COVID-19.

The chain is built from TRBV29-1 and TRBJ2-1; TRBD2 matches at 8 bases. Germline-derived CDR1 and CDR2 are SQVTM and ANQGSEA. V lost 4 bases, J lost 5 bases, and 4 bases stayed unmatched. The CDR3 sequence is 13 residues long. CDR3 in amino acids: CSVVGLGDNEQFF. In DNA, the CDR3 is TGCAGCGTTGTGGGACTAGGGGACAATGAGCAGTTCTTC.

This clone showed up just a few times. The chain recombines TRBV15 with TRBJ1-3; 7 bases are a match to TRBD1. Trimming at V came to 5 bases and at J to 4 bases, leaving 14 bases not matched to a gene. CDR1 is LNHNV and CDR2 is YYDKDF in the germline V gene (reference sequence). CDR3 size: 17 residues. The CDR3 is CATSGYPGTAKGNTIYF. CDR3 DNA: TGTGCCACCAGCGGTTACCCCGGGACAGCCAAGGGAAACACCATATATTTT.

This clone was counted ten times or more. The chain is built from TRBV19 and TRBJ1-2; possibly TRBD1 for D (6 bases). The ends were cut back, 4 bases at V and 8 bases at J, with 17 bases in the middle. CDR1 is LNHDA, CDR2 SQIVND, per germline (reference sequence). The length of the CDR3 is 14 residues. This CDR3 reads CASSTPGQFWGYTF. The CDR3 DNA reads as TGTGCCAGTAGTACCCCCGGACAGTTCTGGGGCTACACCTTC.

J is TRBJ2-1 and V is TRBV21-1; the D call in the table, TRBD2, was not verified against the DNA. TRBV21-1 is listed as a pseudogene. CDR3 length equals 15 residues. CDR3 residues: CASSKASGGINEQFF. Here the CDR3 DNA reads TGTGCCAGCAGCAAAGCTAGCGGGGGTATTAATGAGCAGTTCTTC.

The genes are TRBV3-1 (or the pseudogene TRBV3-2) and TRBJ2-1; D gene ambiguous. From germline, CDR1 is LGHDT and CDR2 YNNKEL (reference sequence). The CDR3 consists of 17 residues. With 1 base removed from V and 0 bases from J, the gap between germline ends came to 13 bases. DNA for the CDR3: TGTGCCAGCAGCCAAGGTTACGGGTTAAACTCCTACAATGAGCAGTTCTTC. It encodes CASSQGYGLNSYNEQFF.